These 11 T cell receptor beta chains were sequenced from one sample in a study of blood T cell repertoires in COVID-19. Sequencing was performed with immunoSEQ multiplex PCR; in TCRdb, only in-frame clones are kept and a portion is missing. Of 200,000 to 250,000 clones in the sample, 82% were seen once. The sample comprised PBMCs or T cells enriched from blood (not recorded which). These receptors all come from a woman aged 55-70 years who had recovered from COVID-19.

The chain joins TRBV2 to TRBJ1-6; 7 bases agree with TRBD1. CDR3 length equals 14 residues. CDR1 and CDR2 from the germline V gene are SNHLY and FYNNEI. The junction had 6 bases not matched to a gene; V was cut back by 7 bases and J by 6 bases. The CDR3 DNA sequence: TGTGCCAGCAAGGAGACAGGGCCTAATTCACCCCTCCACTTT. It codes for CASKETGPNSPLHF.

This clone was picked up a small number of times. CDR3 amino acids: CASSVAERYGYTF. DNA of the CDR3: TGTGCCAGCAGCGTAGCAGAACGCTATGGCTACACCTTC. This chain links TRBV9 with TRBJ1-2; no clear D. In germline, CDR1 is SGDLS, CDR2 YYNGEE. Trimming took 0 bases from V and 4 from J, leaving 7 bases between them. The CDR3 loop spans 13 amino acids.

Written as DNA, the CDR3 is TGTGCCAGCAGCGCGGGAGGGGATAGCAATCAGCCCCAGCATTTT. It encodes CASSAGGDSNQPQHF. V usage is TRBV9 and J usage is TRBJ1-5, with D perhaps TRBD1 (5 bases). The V gene's germline CDR1 is SGDLS and CDR2 YYNGEE. This CDR3 is 15 amino acids long. V was shortened by 3 bases and J by 0 bases, with 10 bases between the two germline ends.

This clone was seen a handful of times. The chain couples TRBV15 to TRBJ1-5, with D perhaps matching TRBD1 (5 bases). Germline CDR1 reads LNHNV; CDR2 reads YYDKDF (reference sequence). The CDR3 has 15 amino acids. Trimming pared 3 bases from V and 7 bases from J, leaving 16 bases between. CDR3: CATSSLGGEGQPQHF. CDR3 nucleotides: TGTGCCACCAGCAGCCTCGGGGGAGAGGGGCAGCCCCAGCATTTT.

V and J are TRBV19 and TRBJ1-2; weak D call: TRBD1 (5 bases). Trimming removed 6 bases at V and 0 bases at J, with 11 bases between. Germline lookup yields CDR1 LNHDA and CDR2 SQIVND (reference sequence). The CDR3 contains 14 residues. CDR3 residues: CASRPRGTNYGYTF. In nucleotides, the CDR3 is TGTGCCAGTAGACCCCGGGGGACTAACTATGGCTACACCTTC.

The chain joins TRBV2 to TRBJ1-4; 8 nucleotides match TRBD1. The V gene's germline CDR1 is SNHLY and CDR2 FYNNEI. With V trimmed by 3 bases and J by 8 bases, 5 bases remained unmatched. The CDR3 loop spans 14 amino acids. CDR3 sequence reads: CASSDGDRSEKLFF. CDR3 in DNA: TGTGCCAGCAGTGATGGGGACAGGTCAGAAAAACTGTTTTTT.

The genes are TRBV11-2 and TRBJ2-2; TRBD2 matches at 13 bases. The V gene end was trimmed by 5 bases and the J gene end by 5 bases; junction bases not matched to a gene: 5. This CDR3 comprises 16 residues. CDR1 is SGHAT, CDR2 FQNNGV, per germline. In DNA form, the CDR3 reads TGTGCCAGCAGCCAACCGGGACTAGCGGGAACCGGGGAGCTGTTTTTT. Translating gives CASSQPGLAGTGELFF. Together with reference TRBV11-2 and TRBJ2-2, the CDR3 gives the full variable domain: EAGVAQSPRYKIIEKRQSVAFWCNPISGHATLYWYQQILGQGPKLLIQFQNNGVVDDSQLPKDRFSAERLKGVDSTLKIQPAKLEDSAVYLCASSQPGLAGTGELFFGEGSRLTVL.

The chain is built from TRBV29-1 and TRBJ1-1; TRBD1 aligns across 8 bases. The junction had 8 bases not matched to a gene; V was cut back by 7 bases and J by 1 base. This CDR3 is 14 amino acids long. Germline CDR1 is SQVTM and CDR2 is ANQGSEA. CDR3 sequence: CSATTGGRNTEAFF. The CDR3 region has the DNA TGCAGCGCAACTACAGGGGGTAGGAACACTGAAGCTTTCTTT. The whole variable domain, remainder taken from reference TRBV29-1 and TRBJ1-1, is SAVISQKPSRDICQRGTSLTIQCQVDSQVTMMFWYRQQPGQSLTLIATANQGSEATYESGFVIDKFPISRPNLTFSTLTVSNMSPEDSSIYLCSATTGGRNTEAFFGQGTRLTVV.

Note on this clone: Other DNA variants within this sample encode the same CDR3. The rearrangement links TRBV19 to TRBJ1-2, with D perhaps matching TRBD1 (6 bases). The CDR3 totals 14 residues. Trimming took off 2 bases at V and 4 bases at J, with 11 bases between the two ends. Per the germline V gene, CDR1 is LNHDA and CDR2 is SQIVND (reference sequence). The CDR3, as DNA: TGTGCCAGTAGTATACGTGACAGGCCCTATGGCTACACCTTC. It is translated as CASSIRDRPYGYTF.

The CDR3 DNA reads TGTGCCAGCAGTTTTCAGAACACCGGGGAGCTGTTTTTT. Protein sequence: CASSFQNTGELFF. The chain joins TRBV2 to TRBJ2-2; D not resolved. The V end lost 5 bases, the J end lost 1 base, and 5 bases lay between the germline ends. Germline V gene lookup returns CDR1 SNHLY and CDR2 FYNNEI. The CDR3 sequence is 13 residues long.

The V call is TRBV29-1, the J call TRBJ2-1, with 9 positions matching TRBD2. J lost 9 bases, V lost 4 bases, and 13 bases had no gene match. The CDR3 totals 15 residues. Germline loops: CDR1 SQVTM, CDR2 ANQGSEA. The CDR3 spells CSVATLAGVYGEQFF. As DNA, the CDR3 is TGCAGCGTTGCAACATTAGCGGGAGTATATGGTGAGCAGTTCTTC.